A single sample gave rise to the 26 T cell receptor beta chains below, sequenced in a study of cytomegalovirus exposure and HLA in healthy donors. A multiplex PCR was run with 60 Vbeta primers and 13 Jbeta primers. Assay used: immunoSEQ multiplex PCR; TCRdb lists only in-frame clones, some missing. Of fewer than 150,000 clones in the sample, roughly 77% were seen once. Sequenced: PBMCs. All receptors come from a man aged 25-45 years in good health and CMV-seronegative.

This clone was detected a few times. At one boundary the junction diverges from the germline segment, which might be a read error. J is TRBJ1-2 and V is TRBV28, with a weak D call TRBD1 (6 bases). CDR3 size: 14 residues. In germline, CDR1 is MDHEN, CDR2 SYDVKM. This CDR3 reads CASSTHRVGYGYPF. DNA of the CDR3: TGTGCCAGCAGTACCCACAGGGTAGGCTATGGCTACCCCTTC.

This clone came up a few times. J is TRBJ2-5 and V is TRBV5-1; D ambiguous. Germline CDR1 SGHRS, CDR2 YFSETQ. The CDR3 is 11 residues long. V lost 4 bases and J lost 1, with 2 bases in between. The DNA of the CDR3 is TGCGCCAGCAGCCTCCAAGAGACCCAGTACTTC. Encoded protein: CASSLQETQYF.

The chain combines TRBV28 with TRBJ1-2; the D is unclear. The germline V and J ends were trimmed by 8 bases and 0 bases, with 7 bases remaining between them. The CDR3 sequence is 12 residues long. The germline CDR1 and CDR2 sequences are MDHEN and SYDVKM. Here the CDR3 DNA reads TGTGCCAGCGCACGGTCTAACTATGGCTACACCTTC. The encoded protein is CASARSNYGYTF.

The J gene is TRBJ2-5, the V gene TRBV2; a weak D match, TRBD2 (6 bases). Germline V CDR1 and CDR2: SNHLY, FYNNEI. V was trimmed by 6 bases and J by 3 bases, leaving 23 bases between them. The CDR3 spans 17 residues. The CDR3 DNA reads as TGTGCCAGCAGACTAGCCGTAGGTTTGCTACTCGAAGAGACCCAGTACTTC. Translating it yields CASRLAVGLLLEETQYF.

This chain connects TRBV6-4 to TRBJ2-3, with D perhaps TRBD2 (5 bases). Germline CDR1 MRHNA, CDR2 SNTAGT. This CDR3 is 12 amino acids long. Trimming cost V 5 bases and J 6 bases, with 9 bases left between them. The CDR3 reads CASSQPGDTQYF. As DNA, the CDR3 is TGTGCCAGCAGTCAACCGGGGGATACGCAGTATTTT.

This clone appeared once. The CDR3 DNA follows: TGTGCCAGCAGCCAAGACCCGGGTTTGCGTTGGGAGACCCAGTACTTC. The encoded protein is CASSQDPGLRWETQYF. The chain couples TRBV4-2 to TRBJ2-5, with D unresolved. The V end was cut by 0 bases, the J end by 5 bases, with 16 bases between. Germline V gives CDR1 LGHNA, CDR2 YNFKEQ. The CDR3 extends over 16 amino acids.

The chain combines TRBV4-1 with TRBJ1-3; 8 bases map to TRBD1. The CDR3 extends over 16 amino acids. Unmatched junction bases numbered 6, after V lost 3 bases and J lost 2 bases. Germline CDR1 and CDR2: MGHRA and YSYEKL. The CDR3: CASSQPGTGPGNTIYF. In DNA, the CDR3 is TGCGCCAGCAGCCAGCCCGGGACAGGTCCTGGAAACACCATATATTTT.

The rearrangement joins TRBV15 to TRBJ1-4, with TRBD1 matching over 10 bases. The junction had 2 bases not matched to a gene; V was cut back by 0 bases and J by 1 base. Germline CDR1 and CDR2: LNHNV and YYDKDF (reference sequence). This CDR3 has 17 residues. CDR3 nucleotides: TGTGCCACCAGCAGAGACGGACAGGGGGAAACTAATGAAAAACTGTTTTTT. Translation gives CATSRDGQGETNEKLFF.

The CDR3 loop is CASSSYRGHGYTF. CDR3 DNA: TGCGCCAGCAGCTCGTACAGGGGGCATGGCTACACCTTC. The rearrangement links TRBV5-1 to TRBJ1-2; TRBD1 aligns across 9 bases. Per germline, CDR1 SGHRS and CDR2 YFSETQ. This CDR3 has 13 residues. V was pared by 3 bases and J by 6 bases, with 3 bases of the junction left unmatched. The entire variable domain, with the rest obtained from reference TRBV5-1 and TRBJ1-2, is as follows: KAGVTQTPRYLIKTRGQQVTLSCSPISGHRSVSWYQQTPGQGLQFLFEYFSETQRNKGNFPGRFSGRQFSNSRSEMNVSTLELGDSALYLCASSSYRGHGYTFGSGTRLTVV.

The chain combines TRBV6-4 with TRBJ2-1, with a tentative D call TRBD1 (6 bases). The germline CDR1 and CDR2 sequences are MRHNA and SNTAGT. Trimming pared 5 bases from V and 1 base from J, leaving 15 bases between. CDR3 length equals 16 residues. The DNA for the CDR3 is TGTGCCAGCAGTCATACAGGGCGCCGGTCCTACAATGAGCAGTTCTTC. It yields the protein CASSHTGRRSYNEQFF.

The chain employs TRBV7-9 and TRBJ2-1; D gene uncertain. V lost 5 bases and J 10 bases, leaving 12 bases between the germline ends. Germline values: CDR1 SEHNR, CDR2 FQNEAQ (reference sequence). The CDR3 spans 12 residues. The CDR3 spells CASSLEYAEQFF. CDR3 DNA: TGTGCCAGCAGCCTAGAGTATGCGGAGCAGTTCTTC. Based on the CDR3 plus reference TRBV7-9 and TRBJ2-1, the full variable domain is DTGVSQNPRHKITKRGQNVTFRCDPISEHNRLYWYRQTLGQGPEFLTYFQNEAQLEKSRLLSDRFSAERPKGSFSTLEIQRTEQGDSAMYLCASSLEYAEQFFGPGTRLTVL.

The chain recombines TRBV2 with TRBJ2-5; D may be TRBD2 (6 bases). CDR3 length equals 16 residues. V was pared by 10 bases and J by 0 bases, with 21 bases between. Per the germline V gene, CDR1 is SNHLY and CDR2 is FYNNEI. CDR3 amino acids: CATAEGLATYQETQYF. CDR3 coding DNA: TGTGCCACCGCGGAGGGCCTAGCGACGTACCAAGAGACCCAGTACTTC.

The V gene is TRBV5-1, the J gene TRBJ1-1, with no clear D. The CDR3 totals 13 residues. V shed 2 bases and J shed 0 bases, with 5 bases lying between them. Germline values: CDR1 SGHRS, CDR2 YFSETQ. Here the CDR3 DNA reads TGCGCCAGCAGCTTTAACTTGAACACTGAAGCTTTCTTT. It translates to CASSFNLNTEAFF.

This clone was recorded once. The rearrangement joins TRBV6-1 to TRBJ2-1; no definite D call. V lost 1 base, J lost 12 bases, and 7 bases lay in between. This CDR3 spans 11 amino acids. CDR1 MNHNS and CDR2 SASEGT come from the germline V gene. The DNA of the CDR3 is TGTGCCAGCAGTGAAGTGGTAGTGCAGTTCTTC. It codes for CASSEVVVQFF.

The chain's CDR3 is CASSVGVGSYEQYF. The CDR3 DNA sequence: TGTGCCAGCAGCGTAGGGGTCGGGTCCTACGAGCAGTACTTC. V usage is TRBV9 and J usage is TRBJ2-7; no clear D gene. V lost 0 bases and J lost 1, with 8 bases in between. CDR3 length equals 14 residues. In germline, CDR1 is SGDLS, CDR2 YYNGEE.

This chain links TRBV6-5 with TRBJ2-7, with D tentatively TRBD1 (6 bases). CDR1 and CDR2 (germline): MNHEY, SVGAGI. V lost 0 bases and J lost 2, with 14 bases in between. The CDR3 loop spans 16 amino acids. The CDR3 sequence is CASSYSADRPPYEQYF. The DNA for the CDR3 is TGTGCCAGCAGTTACTCGGCGGACAGACCCCCCTACGAGCAGTACTTC.

The CDR3 DNA reads TGTGCCAGCAGATTAAGACAGGGCCGAAACTACGAGCAGTACTTC. Translating it yields CASRLRQGRNYEQYF. The V call is TRBV27, the J call TRBJ2-7, with 7 positions matching TRBD1. V dropped 6 bases and J dropped 3; count of bases not matched to a gene: 11. The germline gives CDR1 MNHEY, CDR2 SMNVEV (reference sequence). There are 15 residues in the CDR3.

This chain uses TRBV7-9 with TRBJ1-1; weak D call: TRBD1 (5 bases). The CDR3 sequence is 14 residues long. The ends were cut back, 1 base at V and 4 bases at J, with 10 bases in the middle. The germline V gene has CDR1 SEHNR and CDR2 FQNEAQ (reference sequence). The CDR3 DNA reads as TGTGCCAGCAGCTTAGAGGGGATGGTCACTGAAGCTTTCTTT. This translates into CASSLEGMVTEAFF.

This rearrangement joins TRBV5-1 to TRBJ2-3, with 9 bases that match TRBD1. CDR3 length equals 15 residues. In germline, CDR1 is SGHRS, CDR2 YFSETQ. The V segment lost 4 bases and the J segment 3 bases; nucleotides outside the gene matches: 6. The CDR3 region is CASSPGQGSTDTQYF. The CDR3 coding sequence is TGCGCCAGCAGCCCGGGACAGGGTTCTACAGATACGCAGTATTTT.

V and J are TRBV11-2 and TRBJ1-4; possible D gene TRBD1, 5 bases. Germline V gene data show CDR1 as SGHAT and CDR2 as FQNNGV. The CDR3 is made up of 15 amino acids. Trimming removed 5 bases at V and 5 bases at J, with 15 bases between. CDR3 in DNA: TGTGCCAGCAGCCGGCAGGGCGCTACGAATGAAAAACTGTTTTTT. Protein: CASSRQGATNEKLFF.

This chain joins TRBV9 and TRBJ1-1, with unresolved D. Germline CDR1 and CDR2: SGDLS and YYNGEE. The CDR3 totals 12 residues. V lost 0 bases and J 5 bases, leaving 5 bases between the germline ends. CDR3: CASSVEETEAFF. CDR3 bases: TGTGCCAGCAGCGTAGAGGAGACTGAAGCTTTCTTT.

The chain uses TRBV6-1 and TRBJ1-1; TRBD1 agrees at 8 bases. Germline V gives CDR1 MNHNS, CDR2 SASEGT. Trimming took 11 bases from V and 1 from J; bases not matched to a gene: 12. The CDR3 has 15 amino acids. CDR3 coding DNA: TGTGCCGCCTCGGTTGGGGACAGGCAGAACACTGAAGCTTTCTTT. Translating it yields CAASVGDRQNTEAFF.

The CDR3 sequence is CASSALAGEQYF. The DNA of the CDR3 is TGTGCCAGCAGCGCACTAGCGGGCGAGCAGTACTTC. The chain recombines TRBV13 with TRBJ2-7; 9 bases match TRBD2. The CDR3 has 12 amino acids. CDR1 is PRHDT, CDR2 FYEKMQ, per germline (reference sequence). The V and J ends lost 5 bases and 6 bases, in that order; junction bases with no gene match: 2.

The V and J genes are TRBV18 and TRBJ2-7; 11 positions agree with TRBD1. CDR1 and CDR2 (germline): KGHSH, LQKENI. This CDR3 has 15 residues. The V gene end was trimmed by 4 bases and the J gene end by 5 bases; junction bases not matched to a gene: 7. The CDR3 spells CASSLRTGGIDEQYF. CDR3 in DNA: TGTGCCAGCTCACTGCGGACAGGGGGCATAGACGAGCAGTACTTC.

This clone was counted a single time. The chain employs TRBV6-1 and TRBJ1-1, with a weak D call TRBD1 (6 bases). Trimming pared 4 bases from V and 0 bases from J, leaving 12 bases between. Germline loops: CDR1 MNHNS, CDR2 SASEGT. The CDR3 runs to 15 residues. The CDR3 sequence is CASSGGEGVNTEAFF. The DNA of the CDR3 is TGTGCCAGCAGTGGAGGGGAGGGGGTGAACACTGAAGCTTTCTTT.

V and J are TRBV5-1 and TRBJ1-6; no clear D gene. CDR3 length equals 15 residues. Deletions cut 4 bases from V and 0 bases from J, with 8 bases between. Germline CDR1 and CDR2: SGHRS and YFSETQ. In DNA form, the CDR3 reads TGCGCCAGCAGCGGAGGGAGCTCCTATAATTCACCCCTCCACTTT. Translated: CASSGGSSYNSPLHF.